This T cell receptor beta chain originates from a study of molecular identifiers for immune sequencing clone quantification. Methods described previously, with TCR primers listed, were used for bulk TCR libraries. MiXCR was run by TCRdb on the PCR reads, yielding one entry per CDR3 protein. The data contain fewer than 70,000 distinct CDR3 sequences, about a sixth of them seen just once; the ten biggest clones take up roughly 1.5%. CDR1 and CDR2 from the germline V gene are SGDLS and YYNGEE. The V and J ends lost 5 bases and 5 bases respectively, with 8 bases between them. CDR3 size: 12 residues. The sequencing sample was made of naive CD8+ T cells from blood, with Jurkat cell RNA spiked in. As to subset: FACS-sorted CD8+CD4-CCR7+CD45RA+ naive T cells. The source of this sequence is a human donor in good health. Some libraries in this study had Jurkat cell RNA spiked in. The V gene is TRBV9, the J gene TRBJ2-1; tentative D call: TRBD2 (6 bases). Here the CDR3 DNA reads TGTGCCAGCAGTAGCGGCAACAATGAGCAGTTCTTC. This codes for CASSSGNNEQFF. The variable domain in full, completed from reference TRBV9 and TRBJ2-1, reads DSGVTQTPKHLITATGQRVTLRCSPRSGDLSVYWYQQSLDQGLQFLIQYYNGEERAKGNILERFSAQQFPDLHSELNLSSLELGDSALYFCASSSGNNEQFFGPGTRLTVL.